The 26 T cell receptor beta chains reported below all come from one sample, sequenced in a study of T cells in Graves' hyperthyroidism and ophthalmopathy. The investigators amplified TCR beta CDR3 regions from RNA transcripts. TCR CDR3 regions were first amplified by RT-PCR with HTBI primers. MiXCR was run by TCRdb on the multiplex PCR reads, yielding one entry per CDR3 protein. Counted here are a few hundred thousand distinct CDR3 sequences, roughly 15% occurring once; the ten biggest clones make up about 20%. The sequencing input was blood. The receptors originated from a woman in her twenties or thirties with Graves' ophthalmopathy.

This clonotype was observed many times. This rearrangement joins TRBV28 to TRBJ2-7; 8 nucleotides match TRBD1. J lost 2 bases, V lost 6 bases, and 6 bases had no gene match. CDR3 length equals 14 residues. CDR1 is MDHEN, CDR2 SYDVKM, per germline. The CDR3 DNA follows: TGTGCCAGCAGGCGCCGGGGACAGGCCTACGAGCAGTACTTC. Its translation is CASRRRGQAYEQYF. The variable domain in full, with the rest retrieved from reference TRBV28 and TRBJ2-7, is DVKVTQSSRYLVKRTGEKVFLECVQDMDHENMFWYRQDPGLGLRLIYFSYDVKMKEKGDIPEGYSVSREKKERFSLILESASTNQTSMYLCASRRRGQAYEQYFGPGTRLTVT.

V gene TRBV20-1 combines with J gene TRBJ2-7; 9 bases align to TRBD1. Germline V gene lookup returns CDR1 DFQATT and CDR2 SNEGSKA (reference sequence). V gave up 2 bases and J gave up 3 bases; unmatched junction bases: 14. The CDR3 loop spans 17 amino acids. The CDR3 sequence: CSARLSAWTGAYYEQYF. CDR3 DNA: TGCAGTGCTAGATTGTCTGCGTGGACAGGGGCATACTACGAGCAGTACTTC.

This clonotype was seen many times. The chain uses TRBV7-2 and TRBJ2-5; no firm D call. This CDR3 is 13 amino acids long. V was clipped by 1 base and J by 2 bases, with 5 bases between them. Looked up from germline, CDR1 is SGHTA and CDR2 is FQGNSA. The CDR3: CASSLGMQETQYF. CDR3 in DNA: TGTGCCAGCAGCTTAGGGATGCAAGAGACCCAGTACTTC.

This chain links TRBV10-3 with TRBJ2-3, with D maybe TRBD2 (6 bases). This CDR3 region has 18 residues. Deletions cut 0 bases from V and 2 bases from J, with 18 bases between. The germline V gene encodes CDR1 ENHRY and CDR2 SYGVKD. CDR3 sequence reads: CAISESIGRSLVTDTQYF. The CDR3 region has the DNA TGTGCCATCAGTGAGTCGATCGGGAGATCCCTCGTCACAGATACGCAGTATTTT.

Remarks on this clonotype: This may arise from a read error, as a much more abundant clone is one base away. V usage is TRBV7-2 and J usage is TRBJ1-4; D call uncertain. CDR3 length: 16 residues. CDR1 and CDR2 from the germline V gene are SGHTA and FQGNSA. The CDR3 region is CANSLVPGDVIEKLFF. CDR3 DNA sequence: TGTGCCAACAGCTTAGTCCCCGGGGATGTGATCGAAAAACTGTTTTTT.

The CDR3 sequence: CASSPETGAVTYNSPLHF. The CDR3 bases are TGTGCCAGCAGTCCCGAGACAGGGGCCGTCACCTATAATTCACCCCTCCACTTT. V is TRBV12-3 or TRBV12-4 and J is TRBJ1-6, with 8 bases aligning to TRBD1. This CDR3 is built from 18 residues. The junction had 11 bases not matched to a gene; V was cut back by 5 bases and J by 2 bases.

This clonotype was recorded many times. The chain has TRBV27 and TRBJ1-2; TRBD1 is a possible D gene (6 bases). This CDR3 comprises 16 residues. CDR1 is MNHEY, CDR2 SMNVEV, per germline (reference sequence). Between the trimmed V and J ends, which lost 2 bases and 0 bases, there was a span of 13 bases. CDR3 in DNA: TGTGCCAGCAGTTTAAAAGGGGGGGCAACTAACTATGGCTACACCTTC. This sequence encodes CASSLKGGATNYGYTF.

This clonotype appeared many times. V usage is TRBV18 and J usage is TRBJ2-5; D is undetermined. CDR1 KGHSH and CDR2 LQKENI come from the germline V gene. The CDR3 has 15 residues. Deletions cut 4 bases from V and 2 bases from J, with 14 bases between. In DNA, the CDR3 is TGTGCCAGCTCACTCATGACGGTGATTCAAGAGACCCAGTACTTC. Protein sequence: CASSLMTVIQETQYF.

The genes are TRBV27 and TRBJ1-4; unclear D gene. CDR1 is MNHEY and CDR2 is SMNVEV in the germline V gene (reference sequence). Trimming shortened V by 5 bases and J by 3 bases, and 16 bases separated the two germline ends. There are 16 residues in the CDR3. The CDR3 DNA is TGTGCCAGCAGTGACCGGAGGCTGCGGGCTAATGAAAAACTGTTTTTT. It specifies CASSDRRLRANEKLFF. Together with reference TRBV27 and TRBJ1-4, the CDR3 gives the full variable domain: EAQVTQNPRYLITVTGKKLTVTCSQNMNHEYMSWYRQDPGLGLRQIYYSMNVEVTDKGDVPEGYKVSRKEKRNFPLILESPSPNQTSLYFCASSDRRLRANEKLFFGSGTQLSVL.

This clonotype was detected ten times or more. The chain uses TRBV28 and TRBJ1-2; 10 positions match TRBD1. Trimming cost V 5 bases and J 6 bases; bases outside gene matches: 6. The CDR3 has 14 residues. Germline lookup yields CDR1 MDHEN and CDR2 SYDVKM. CDR3 loop: CASSPAGQGHGYTF. CDR3 nucleotide sequence: TGTGCCAGCAGTCCGGCGGGACAGGGGCATGGCTACACCTTC.

V is TRBV5-5 and J is TRBJ2-2; possibly TRBD1 for D (5 bases). The CDR3 spans 15 residues. V was pared by 4 bases and J by 1 base, with 11 bases between. Germline loops: CDR1 SGHKS, CDR2 YYEKEE (reference sequence). The CDR3 region is CASSLNRWNTGELFF. The CDR3 DNA reads as TGTGCCAGCAGCCTAAACAGGTGGAACACCGGGGAGCTGTTTTTT.

This clonotype was recorded at least ten times. The chain couples TRBV2 to TRBJ2-2, with unresolved D. The length of the CDR3 is 15 residues. The V gene's germline CDR1 is SNHLY and CDR2 FYNNEI. The V end lost 7 bases, the J end lost 2 bases, and 14 bases lay between the germline ends. The CDR3 coding sequence is TGTGCCAGCAATAGGGCTACTACCAACACCGGGGAGCTGTTTTTT. Amino acid sequence: CASNRATTNTGELFF.

This clonotype has ten or more counts. The rearrangement joins TRBV20-1 to TRBJ1-3; unclear D gene. The CDR3 runs 13 residues. V lost 3 bases and J 0 bases, leaving 6 bases between the germline ends. Germline loops: CDR1 DFQATT, CDR2 SNEGSKA (reference sequence). Written as DNA, the CDR3 is TGCAGTGCTAGTATTGGCTCTGGAAACACCATATATTTT. This codes for CSASIGSGNTIYF.

This clonotype was counted at least ten times. The V gene is TRBV7-8, the J gene TRBJ2-2, with a weak D call TRBD1 (7 bases). The germline V and J ends were trimmed by 1 base and 5 bases, with 17 bases remaining between them. Per germline, CDR1 SGHVS and CDR2 FQNEAQ. There are 17 residues in the CDR3. Here the CDR3 DNA reads TGTGCCAGCAGCTTAGTTCGACAGGGTCGGGGGACCGGGGAGCTGTTTTTT. Protein product: CASSLVRQGRGTGELFF.

This clonotype was seen ten or more times. The rearrangement joins TRBV20-1 to TRBJ2-5, with 7 bases fitting TRBD2. V shed 3 bases, J shed 0 bases, and the junction held 7 bases outside the gene matches. CDR3 size: 15 residues. Germline V gives CDR1 DFQATT, CDR2 SNEGSKA (reference sequence). CDR3 DNA: TGCAGTGCTAGGCGGGCTAGCGGTGACCAAGAGACCCAGTACTTC. Its translation is CSARRASGDQETQYF.

This clonotype was counted a few times. One base away lies a much larger clone, so this may be a sequencing read error. The chain couples TRBV2 to TRBJ2-1; no definite D call. This CDR3 comprises 13 residues. The germline V gene has CDR1 SNHLY and CDR2 FYNNEI. CDR3: CASSEFSYSEQFF. Here the CDR3 DNA reads TGTGCCAGCAGTGAGTTCTCCTACAGTGAGCAGTTCTTC.

In its sample, this clonotype was seen many times. This rearrangement joins TRBV12-3 or TRBV12-4 to TRBJ1-6, with 8 bases lining up with TRBD1. The CDR3 spans 15 residues. V gave up 7 bases and J gave up 7 bases; unmatched junction bases: 9. The CDR3 here is CASTPVQGANSPLHF. CDR3 nucleotides: TGTGCCAGCACACCAGTCCAGGGGGCCAATTCACCCCTCCACTTT.

This clonotype came up once. The V call is TRBV5-1, the J call TRBJ1-2, with 8 bases lining up with TRBD1. CDR3 length equals 12 residues. V was pared by 8 bases and J by 5 bases, with 5 bases of the junction left unmatched. The V gene's germline CDR1 is SGHRS and CDR2 YFSETQ. The CDR3 sequence: CASNRGAYGYTF. The CDR3 DNA reads as TGCGCCAGTAACAGGGGGGCGTATGGCTACACCTTC.

Many counts were recorded for this clonotype. The genes are TRBV30 and TRBJ1-6; D remains ambiguous. Germline V gene data show CDR1 as GTSNPN and CDR2 as SVGIG (reference sequence). V lost 0 bases to trimming and J lost 7 bases, with 13 bases between them. The CDR3 loop spans 15 amino acids. CDR3 coding DNA: TGTGCCTGGAGTGTATGGTCGCAGCCAAATTCACCCCTCCACTTT. Its protein is CAWSVWSQPNSPLHF.

V usage is TRBV20-1 and J usage is TRBJ2-2; no clear D. V was shortened by 0 bases and J by 7 bases, with 3 bases between the two germline ends. Germline V CDR1 and CDR2: DFQATT, SNEGSKA (reference sequence). The CDR3 spans 11 residues. CDR3 residues: CSARDGGELFF. In nucleotides, the CDR3 is TGCAGTGCTAGAGATGGCGGGGAGCTGTTTTTT.

This clonotype was seen many times. The chain combines TRBV30 with TRBJ2-5, with D tentatively TRBD2 (7 bases). The CDR3 spans 17 residues. Germline V gene lookup returns CDR1 GTSNPN and CDR2 SVGIG (reference sequence). V dropped 2 bases and J dropped 4 bases, with 23 bases sitting between them. CDR3 region: CAWSSGGRGGIVETQYF. DNA for the CDR3: TGTGCCTGGAGTTCAGGTGGGAGGGGGGGGATTGTAGAGACCCAGTACTTC.

This chain joins TRBV6-1 and TRBJ1-4; 7 bases are shared with TRBD1. This CDR3 has 14 amino acids. Germline V gene sequence: CDR1 MNHNS, CDR2 SASEGT. With 6 bases clipped from V and 7 bases from J, the junction kept 8 bases outside the gene matches. CDR3: CASSQQGRAEKLFF. CDR3 nucleotide sequence: TGTGCCAGCAGCCAACAGGGGAGGGCTGAAAAACTGTTTTTT.

This clonotype showed up many times. The V gene is TRBV10-3, the J gene TRBJ2-7, with 8 bases lining up with TRBD2. This CDR3 has 16 amino acids. V trimming: 2 bases; J trimming: 0 bases; junction bases outside the gene matches: 6. Germline-derived CDR1 and CDR2 are ENHRY and SYGVKD. The CDR3 sequence is CAISEPGGASSYEQYF. CDR3 DNA: TGTGCCATCAGTGAGCCCGGGGGGGCGAGCTCCTACGAGCAGTACTTC.

This clonotype has ten or more counts. This chain uses TRBV20-1 with TRBJ2-1, with 7 bases lining up with TRBD1. The CDR3 sequence is 12 residues long. J was trimmed by 9 bases and V by 5 bases; bases with no gene match: 7. Germline loops: CDR1 DFQATT, CDR2 SNEGSKA (reference sequence). CDR3 region: CSAHRGIIEQFF. The DNA of the CDR3 is TGCAGTGCTCACAGGGGTATAATTGAGCAGTTCTTC.

This clonotype showed up many times. The chain has TRBV20-1 and TRBJ2-7; TRBD2 agrees at 14 bases. V lost 3 bases to trimming and J lost 6 bases; unmatched junction nucleotides: 10. The germline V gene encodes CDR1 DFQATT and CDR2 SNEGSKA (reference sequence). The CDR3 is made up of 16 amino acids. The CDR3 region is CSARGETSGGAGEQYF. CDR3 nucleotides: TGCAGTGCTAGGGGGGAGACTAGCGGGGGGGCAGGCGAGCAGTACTTC.

This clonotype was found once. A much larger clone sits a single nucleotide away, making a read error possible. V is TRBV12-3 or TRBV12-4 and J is TRBJ2-7; a possible D gene is TRBD2 (5 bases). With 6 bases removed from V and 5 bases from J, the gap between germline ends came to 23 bases. The CDR3 loop spans 16 amino acids. CDR3 nucleotides: TGTGCCAGCAGCGCGAATTGGGAGACTGGCGGAAACGAGCAGTACTTC. This codes for CASSANWETGGNEQYF.